Below are 11 T cell receptor beta chains sequenced from a single sample in a study of T cell repertoires in cytomegalovirus infection (dated by TCRdb to about 2019). Sequencing took place on an Illumina HiSeq 1500. TCRdb's own reprocessing of the public reads used fastp at Q25 and MiXCR and kept productive beta chains. Rows with a matching CDR3 protein are joined into one entry that keeps the most common DNA and genes. This sample holds a few hundred thousand distinct CDR3 sequences; about 15% were observed only once. Together, the top ten hold roughly 50% of the sample. Sequences were obtained from CD8+ T cells from PBMCs. Every receptor here comes from a human donor in good health (CMV status not recorded). Some clones in this sample may be carry-over from other donors' samples.

The chain uses TRBV29-1 and TRBJ2-5, with D possibly TRBD1 on 5 matching bases. The CDR3 covers 16 residues. Germline lookup yields CDR1 SQVTM and CDR2 ANQGSEA. V lost 0 bases and J 3 bases, leaving 17 bases between the germline ends. In nucleotides, the CDR3 is TGCAGCGTTGAAGAGTGGCCGCGACAGAGCGAAGAGACCCAGTACTTC. It is translated as CSVEEWPRQSEETQYF.

The chain is built from TRBV28 and TRBJ2-1; weak D call: TRBD1 (5 bases). The germline V gene encodes CDR1 MDHEN and CDR2 SYDVKM. The germline V and J ends were trimmed by 2 bases and 2 bases, with 13 bases remaining between them. CDR3 size: 16 residues. This chain's CDR3 is CASSLLQTVPYNEQFF. The CDR3 DNA reads TGTGCCAGCAGTTTACTTCAGACAGTTCCCTACAATGAGCAGTTCTTC.

Written as DNA, the CDR3 is TGTGCCAGCAGGGGCCCCGGACAGGGGGATGAGACCCAGTACTTC. Amino acids: CASRGPGQGDETQYF. The chain couples TRBV28 to TRBJ2-5; 10 bases line up with TRBD1. The CDR3 length is 15 residues. V shed 6 bases and J 5 bases; nucleotides not matched to a gene: 9. Per the germline V gene, CDR1 is MDHEN and CDR2 is SYDVKM.

This clonotype was counted ten times or more. This chain links TRBV7-9 with TRBJ2-2; D is unclear. V was pared by 1 base and J by 7 bases, with 7 bases between. This CDR3 has 13 amino acids. Per germline, CDR1 SEHNR and CDR2 FQNEAQ (reference sequence). Here the CDR3 DNA reads TGTGCCAGCAGCTTAGAAGTACGCGGGGAGCTGTTTTTT. It specifies CASSLEVRGELFF.

The CDR3 sequence: CASSWGTSGIYEQYF. In DNA form, the CDR3 reads TGTGCCAGCAGTTGGGGGACTAGCGGGATCTACGAGCAGTACTTC. V gene TRBV27 combines with J gene TRBJ2-7; TRBD2 matches at 13 bases. The CDR3 length is 15 residues. Germline CDR1 reads MNHEY; CDR2 reads SMNVEV (reference sequence). The junction had 3 bases not matched to a gene; V was cut back by 4 bases and J by 3 bases.

This clonotype was detected many times. This chain links TRBV7-6 with TRBJ1-1, with TRBD1 matching 8 bases. Germline CDR1 and CDR2: SGHVS and FNYEAQ. The CDR3 extends over 12 amino acids. CDR3 amino acids: CATRGPNTEAFF. DNA for the CDR3: TGTGCGACCAGGGGGCCGAACACTGAAGCTTTCTTT. The full variable domain, with the rest looked up from reference TRBV7-6 and TRBJ1-1, is GAGVSQSPRYKVTKRGQDVALRCDPISGHVSLYWYRQALGQGPEFLTYFNYEAQQDKSGLPNDRFSAERPEGSISTLTIQRTEQRDSAMYRCATRGPNTEAFFGQGTRLTVV.

At least ten counts were recorded for this clonotype. The V gene is TRBV7-8, the J gene TRBJ2-3; maybe TRBD2 (5 bases). CDR1 and CDR2 from the germline V gene are SGHVS and FQNEAQ. The CDR3 has 19 residues. The V gene lost 4 bases and the J gene lost 3 bases, with 26 bases spanning the gap. In DNA form, the CDR3 reads TGTGCCAGCAGCTACTCGAACTCGACTTCGAGCGGCATAACAGATACGCAGTATTTT. As protein: CASSYSNSTSSGITDTQYF.

This clonotype was observed many times. The V gene is TRBV25-1, the J gene TRBJ1-4, with TRBD1 identical over 10 bases. The CDR3 has 18 amino acids. CDR1 MGHDK and CDR2 SYGVNS come from the germline V gene. Trimming at V came to 3 bases and at J to 4 bases, leaving 11 bases not matched to a gene. Written as DNA, the CDR3 is TGTGCCAGCAGTGACCTTCCGGGACAGGGGACCTTTAATGAAAAACTGTTTTTT. The encoded protein is CASSDLPGQGTFNEKLFF. The whole variable domain, filled in from reference TRBV25-1 and TRBJ1-4, reads EADIYQTPRYLVIGTGKKITLECSQTMGHDKMYWYQQDPGMELHLIHYSYGVNSTEKGDLSSESTVSRIRTEHFPLTLESARPSHTSQYLCASSDLPGQGTFNEKLFFGSGTQLSVL.

This clonotype was seen many times. The CDR3 loop is CASSLDVLPYEQYF. The CDR3 nucleotides are TGTGCCAGCAGCCTGGACGTCCTCCCCTACGAGCAGTACTTC. This sequence joins TRBV7-2 and TRBJ2-7, with D unresolved. The CDR3 length is 14 residues. Trimming took off 5 bases at V and 2 bases at J, with 13 bases between the two ends. Germline V gene data show CDR1 as SGHTA and CDR2 as FQGNSA.

The sample holds a few counts of this clonotype. The chain is built from TRBV5-6 and TRBJ2-2; D call uncertain. The germline V gene has CDR1 SGHDT and CDR2 YYEEEE. This CDR3 has 18 amino acids. The V and J ends lost 4 bases and 5 bases respectively, with 24 bases between them. The CDR3 is CASSVTNPATRGTGELFF. The CDR3 DNA follows: TGTGCCAGCAGCGTAACCAACCCCGCTACTCGTGGAACCGGGGAGCTGTTTTTT.

The CDR3 loop is CASSFQAEAFF. In nucleotides, the CDR3 is TGTGCCAGCAGCTTCCAAGCAGAAGCTTTCTTT. V is TRBV13 and J is TRBJ1-1; D not certain. The CDR3 runs to 11 residues. Germline CDR1 PRHDT, CDR2 FYEKMQ (reference sequence). Trimming removed 3 bases from V and 8 bases from J, with 7 bases in between.